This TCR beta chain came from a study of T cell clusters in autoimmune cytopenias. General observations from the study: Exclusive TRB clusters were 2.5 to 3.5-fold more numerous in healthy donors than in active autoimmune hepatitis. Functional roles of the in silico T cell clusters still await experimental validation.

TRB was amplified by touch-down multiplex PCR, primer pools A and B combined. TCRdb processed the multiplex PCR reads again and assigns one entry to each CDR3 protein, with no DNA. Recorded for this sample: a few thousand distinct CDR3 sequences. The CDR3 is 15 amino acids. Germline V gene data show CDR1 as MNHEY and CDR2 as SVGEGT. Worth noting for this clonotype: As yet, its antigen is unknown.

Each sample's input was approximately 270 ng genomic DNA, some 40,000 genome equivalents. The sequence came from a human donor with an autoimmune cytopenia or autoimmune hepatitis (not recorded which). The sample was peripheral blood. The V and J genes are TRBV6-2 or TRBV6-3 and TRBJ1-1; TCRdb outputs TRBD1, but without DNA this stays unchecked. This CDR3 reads CASRQAGPRNTEAFF.